The clone carrying this TCR beta chain was picked up one time. This table comes from immunoSEQ multiplex PCR, and its TCRdb copy is limited to in-frame clones, with some not included. Of roughly 120,000 clones in the sample, approximately 86% were seen once. Germline-derived CDR1 and CDR2 are GTSNPN and SVGIG (reference sequence). This CDR3 is built from 17 residues. V was clipped by 2 bases and J by 5 bases; unmatched bases: 16. This sample is drawn from a study of T cell responses to AZD1222 COVID-19 vaccine. This chain uses TRBV30 with TRBJ1-1, with 8 bases matching TRBD1. This sequence was found in an adult in good health. The sample consisted of peripheral blood, taken on day 0 of AZD1222 vaccination. This CDR3 reads CAWSLKLLSGGRTEAFF. CDR3 sequence (DNA): TGTGCCTGGAGTCTTAAACTTCTTTCAGGGGGCCGGACTGAAGCTTTCTTT.